Listed here are 6 T cell receptor beta chains from one sample, sequenced in a study of T cells after posttransplantation cyclophosphamide. Clones were sequenced by immunoSEQ multiplex PCR, and TCRdb holds only the in-frame ones, with some missing. The data hold tens of thousands of clones, with 85% to 90% observed a single time. The source material was PBMCs. The receptors originated from a man aged 25-45 years with a blood cancer, CMV-positive, and with a related stem cell donor.

The CDR3 loop reads CASSNPGLAGLFNEQFF. The CDR3 DNA sequence: TGTGCCAGTAGTAACCCGGGACTAGCGGGTTTGTTTAATGAGCAGTTCTTC. This sequence joins TRBV19 and TRBJ2-1, with 12 bases identical to TRBD2. This CDR3 has 17 amino acids. Germline assignment: CDR1 LNHDA and CDR2 SQIVND (reference sequence). V was pared by 4 bases and J by 7 bases, with 11 bases of the junction left unmatched.

V is TRBV11-2 and J is TRBJ2-1; tentatively, D is TRBD2 (5 bases). Deletions cut 0 bases from V and 1 base from J, with 10 bases between. CDR3 size: 16 residues. In germline, CDR1 is SGHAT, CDR2 FQNNGV. In DNA, the CDR3 is TGTGCCAGCAGCTTAGAAAGGACTTGGTCCTACAATGAGCAGTTCTTC. The encoded protein is CASSLERTWSYNEQFF. The full variable domain, with the rest looked up from reference TRBV11-2 and TRBJ2-1, is EAGVAQSPRYKIIEKRQSVAFWCNPISGHATLYWYQQILGQGPKLLIQFQNNGVVDDSQLPKDRFSAERLKGVDSTLKIQPAKLEDSAVYLCASSLERTWSYNEQFFGPGTRLTVL.

The chain has TRBV11-1 and TRBJ2-3; 13 bases align to TRBD2. The CDR3 runs to 15 residues. In germline, CDR1 is SGHAT, CDR2 FQDESV (reference sequence). V lost 5 bases, J lost 4 bases, and 3 bases stayed unmatched. As DNA, the CDR3 is TGTGCCAGCAGCATCACTAGCGGGAGGGCAGATACGCAGTATTTT. Residues: CASSITSGRADTQYF. Looking up the rest from reference TRBV11-1 and TRBJ2-3 gives the full variable domain: EAEVAQSPRYKITEKSQAVAFWCDPISGHATLYWYRQILGQGPELLVQFQDESVVDDSQLPKDRFSAERLKGVDSTLKIQPAELGDSAMYLCASSITSGRADTQYFGPGTRLTVL.

The rearrangement uses TRBV7-3 and TRBJ2-5; TRBD2 agrees at 10 bases. The CDR3 totals 17 residues. Germline loops: CDR1 SGHTA, CDR2 FQGTGA. V lost 2 bases and J lost 5; bases outside the gene matches: 11. The CDR3 DNA sequence: TGTGCCAGCAGCTTACTGGCTAGCGGGAGAGGTGGCGAGACCCAGTACTTC. It specifies CASSLLASGRGGETQYF.

V usage is TRBV5-1 and J usage is TRBJ2-7; 7 bases line up with TRBD1. This CDR3 has 15 amino acids. The V segment lost 0 bases and the J segment 4 bases; nucleotides outside the gene matches: 7. Germline V CDR1 and CDR2: SGHRS, YFSETQ. In DNA, the CDR3 is TGCGCCAGCAGCTTGGGCCAGGGGGTGTTGTACGAGCAGTACTTC. It specifies CASSLGQGVLYEQYF.

This chain connects TRBV19 to TRBJ2-7, with 8 bases fitting TRBD1. The V gene's germline CDR1 is LNHDA and CDR2 SQIVND (reference sequence). With V trimmed by 3 bases and J by 2 bases, 6 bases remained unmatched. CDR3 length: 15 amino acids. CDR3 sequence (DNA): TGTGCCAGTAGTATCGGGGCGGGACAGGCCTACGAGCAGTACTTC. Residues: CASSIGAGQAYEQYF.